Below, one T cell receptor (beta chain) is given with its context. As originally analysed: Quantification of nucleated cells was approximated via reference gene primer amplification. Sequencing was performed with immunoSEQ multiplex PCR; in TCRdb, only in-frame clones are kept and a portion is missing. The V and J calls and clone size were taken over from that table, and D and trimming were inferred from the DNA. The top ten clones hold 1.7% of a sample with over 110,000 clones, 80% to 90% of them seen once. From germline, CDR1 is LGHDT and CDR2 YNNKEL (reference sequence). This CDR3 contains 13 residues. With 6 bases clipped from V and 10 bases from J, the junction kept 6 bases outside the gene matches. The data derive from a study of blood T cell repertoires in COVID-19. Looking at the study overall: Sites in the United States, Italy and Spain provided acute and convalescent COVID-19 samples. Nucleic acid was either cDNA or gDNA, and it came from T cells, B-cell-depleted T cells, or PBMCs.

Sequencing was performed on peripheral blood. The TCR was taken from a woman between 50 and 59 years old with acute or convalescent COVID-19. V and J are TRBV3-1 (or the pseudogene TRBV3-2) and TRBJ2-1, with TRBD1 matching 10 bases. The CDR3 spells CASRRQGAGEQFF. The CDR3 DNA reads TGTGCCAGCAGACGACAGGGGGCAGGGGAGCAGTTCTTC.